These 7 T cell receptor beta chains share one sample of origin, sequenced in a study of blood T cell repertoires in COVID-19. Here immunoSEQ multiplex PCR was the method, and the copy in TCRdb shows in-frame clones only, minus some. Seen here are some 300,000 clones, around 90% observed once, and the top ten hold about 2.5%. The sample comprised peripheral blood. The receptors here all came from a man younger than 35 with active or convalescent COVID-19.

Only one count was recorded for this clone. This chain joins TRBV12-5 and TRBJ2-2; D may be TRBD2 (6 bases). This CDR3 region has 17 residues. Looked up from germline, CDR1 is LGHNT and CDR2 is FRNRAP. The V end was cut by 2 bases, the J end by 3 bases, with 16 bases between. The CDR3 DNA sequence: TGTGCTAGTGGTTTGCCCCCGGGCAGGGAGGACACCGGGGAGCTGTTTTTT. It is translated as CASGLPPGREDTGELFF.

This rearrangement joins TRBV6-5 to TRBJ1-6; D not certain. This CDR3 region has 12 residues. Germline V gene data show CDR1 as MNHEY and CDR2 as SVGAGI. Trimming removed 2 bases at V and 9 bases at J, with 5 bases between. This CDR3 is CASSYESSPLHF. The CDR3 DNA reads TGTGCCAGCAGTTACGAGAGTTCACCCCTCCACTTT.

The J gene is TRBJ1-5, the V gene TRBV10-2, with D unresolved. Germline CDR1 reads WSHSY; CDR2 reads SAAADI. V lost 0 bases and J 4 bases, leaving 10 bases between the germline ends. The CDR3 is made up of 15 amino acids. The CDR3 nucleotides are TGCGCCAGCAGTGAGTCGAACAGCCCGAATCAGCCCCAGCATTTT. Translated, it gives CASSESNSPNQPQHF.

The chain links TRBV4-3 to TRBJ2-7, with a weak D call TRBD1 (7 bases). The CDR3 spans 16 residues. V shed 0 bases and J shed 6 bases, with 18 bases lying between them. Germline CDR1 reads LGHNA; CDR2 reads YSLEER. This CDR3 reads CASSQDPGGFEGEQYF. CDR3 bases: TGCGCCAGCAGCCAAGATCCAGGGGGGTTCGAGGGCGAGCAGTACTTC.

The V call is TRBV10-1, the J call TRBJ1-2; perhaps TRBD1 as D (6 bases). Germline CDR1 WNHNN, CDR2 SYGVQD (reference sequence). The CDR3 sequence is 13 residues long. Trimming removed 6 bases at V and 5 bases at J, with 13 bases between. The CDR3 bases are TGCGCCAGCAGCGCCGGGACATCTTATGGCTACACCTTC. Encoded protein: CASSAGTSYGYTF.

This clone appeared once. The rearrangement joins TRBV4-1 to TRBJ1-3; D is unclear. The CDR3 spans 15 residues. Per germline, CDR1 MGHRA and CDR2 YSYEKL. Trimming stripped 1 base from V and 1 base from J, with 8 bases between. The CDR3 DNA reads as TGCGCCAGCAGCCAAGGGGCAAGTTCTGGAAACACCATATATTTT. Its translation is CASSQGASSGNTIYF.

The CDR3 loop is CASSLEEGSAKNIQYF. The DNA for the CDR3 is TGCGCCAGCAGCTTGGAGGAGGGCTCAGCCAAAAACATTCAGTACTTC. The gene calls are TRBV5-1 and TRBJ2-4; D might be TRBD2 (6 bases). V was pared by 0 bases and J by 0 bases, with 10 bases between. CDR1 and CDR2 (germline): SGHRS, YFSETQ. CDR3 length equals 16 residues. The complete variable domain, with remaining parts taken from reference TRBV5-1 and TRBJ2-4, reads KAGVTQTPRYLIKTRGQQVTLSCSPISGHRSVSWYQQTPGQGLQFLFEYFSETQRNKGNFPGRFSGRQFSNSRSEMNVSTLELGDSALYLCASSLEEGSAKNIQYFGAGTRLSVL.